Listed here are 15 T cell receptor beta chains from one sample, sequenced in a study of glioma-infiltrating T cells after dendritic cell vaccination (dated by TCRdb to the mid-2010s). Library method: the immunoSEQ multiplex PCR assay. This immuneACCESS table, as held by TCRdb, lists in-frame sequences with V and J called but not all clones. Of the missing ones, under half trace to an unresolved V gene in checked studies; the others have no known cause. The sample table lists 75,000 to 100,000 clones, around 80% of them with a count of one. The top ten hold 5.5% to 7% of the sample. The sequences come from blood, collected before dendritic cell vaccination. The receptors shown here come from a human donor with glioblastoma.

The rearrangement links TRBV6-1 to TRBJ2-7, with D perhaps matching TRBD1 (5 bases). This CDR3 is built from 14 residues. Trimming pared 1 base from V and 1 base from J, leaving 8 bases between. Germline CDR1 and CDR2: MNHNS and SASEGT. This CDR3 is CASSEGGGSYEQYF. The CDR3 DNA follows: TGTGCCAGCAGTGAAGGGGGCGGTTCCTACGAGCAGTACTTC.

This sequence joins TRBV9 and TRBJ2-7, with 9 nucleotides matching TRBD2. Germline V gene lookup returns CDR1 SGDLS and CDR2 YYNGEE. This CDR3 spans 15 amino acids. Trimming took 2 bases from V and 4 from J; bases not matched to a gene: 7. The CDR3 sequence: CASSVGLAGRYEQYF. Written as DNA, the CDR3 is TGTGCCAGCAGCGTTGGGCTAGCGGGGAGATACGAGCAGTACTTC.

The chain employs TRBV27 and TRBJ2-3; 11 nucleotides match TRBD2. The V segment lost 6 bases and the J segment 3 bases; nucleotides outside the gene matches: 5. Germline V gene lookup returns CDR1 MNHEY and CDR2 SMNVEV (reference sequence). This CDR3 is 15 amino acids long. This CDR3 reads CASRIAGGPTDTQYF. The CDR3 region has the DNA TGTGCCAGCAGGATAGCGGGAGGGCCAACAGATACGCAGTATTTT.

The chain carries TRBV7-8 and TRBJ1-5; 9 positions agree with TRBD1. The CDR3 consists of 18 residues. Germline V gives CDR1 SGHVS, CDR2 FQNEAQ. V lost 5 bases and J lost 0; bases outside the gene matches: 11. CDR3 coding DNA: TGTGCCAGCAGCCCAAAGACAGGGGGAGGGTATAGCAATCAGCCCCAGCATTTT. The encoded protein is CASSPKTGGGYSNQPQHF.

The chain recombines TRBV5-1 with TRBJ1-2, with 8 bases identical to TRBD1. Germline trimming cut 4 bases from V and 8 bases from J; bases unmatched to any gene: 13. The CDR3 loop spans 15 amino acids. Germline V lookup: CDR1 SGHRS, CDR2 YFSETQ. The CDR3 here is CASSDNGQGEIGYTF. DNA of the CDR3: TGCGCCAGCAGCGACAATGGACAGGGAGAAATCGGCTACACCTTC.

Turning to this clone: A read error may account for a junction end that differs from germline. V and J are TRBV7-7 and TRBJ2-5; D perhaps matches TRBD2 (5 bases). CDR3 length: 15 residues. Germline V gives CDR1 SSHAT, CDR2 FNYEAQ (reference sequence). CDR3 loop: CASSPRGRAQETQYF. CDR3 nucleotides: TGTGCTAGCAGCCCCCGAGGGCGGGCTCAAGAGACCCAGTACTTC.

This chain connects TRBV5-1 to TRBJ2-2; 7 bases map to TRBD2. CDR1 and CDR2 (germline): SGHRS, YFSETQ. The CDR3 loop spans 16 amino acids. V shed 4 bases and J 0 bases; nucleotides not matched to a gene: 6. The CDR3, as DNA: TGCGCCAGCAGCCTGTGGGAGGGCTCGAACACCGGGGAGCTGTTTTTT. It is translated as CASSLWEGSNTGELFF.

V is TRBV28 and J is TRBJ2-7; no firm D call. The CDR3 has 16 amino acids. V was shortened by 7 bases and J by 6 bases, with 25 bases between the two germline ends. Germline V gene data show CDR1 as MDHEN and CDR2 as SYDVKM. CDR3 nucleotides: TGTGCCAGCATAAGTGGCCTAGTCCTCCCCAACGGCGAGCAGTACTTC. This translates into CASISGLVLPNGEQYF.

This rearrangement joins TRBV19 to TRBJ1-6, with 7 positions matching TRBD1. The CDR3 spans 15 residues. Germline CDR1 reads LNHDA; CDR2 reads SQIVND (reference sequence). Trimming cost V 6 bases and J 10 bases; bases outside gene matches: 12. DNA for the CDR3: TGTGCCAGTAGCCAAACAACAGGGGAAGTATCACCCCTCCACTTT. This sequence encodes CASSQTTGEVSPLHF.

This chain links TRBV7-3 with TRBJ2-5; 8 nucleotides match TRBD2. The V gene's germline CDR1 is SGHTA and CDR2 FQGTGA. The CDR3 loop spans 15 amino acids. Germline trimming cut 5 bases from V and 5 bases from J; bases unmatched to any gene: 10. CDR3 residues: CASSASAGGGETQYF. DNA of the CDR3: TGTGCCAGCAGCGCTTCTGCGGGGGGCGGGGAGACCCAGTACTTC.

This rearrangement joins TRBV4-2 to TRBJ2-3; 8 bases agree with TRBD2. The length of the CDR3 is 16 residues. With 4 bases clipped from V and 6 bases from J, the junction kept 12 bases outside the gene matches. Per germline, CDR1 LGHNA and CDR2 YNFKEQ. The CDR3, as DNA: TGTGCCAGCAGCCCGACTAGCGCGGCACAGATTGATACGCAGTATTTT. Its translation: CASSPTSAAQIDTQYF.

The CDR3: CAWRPSSNIQYF. CDR3 DNA: TGTGCCTGGAGGCCGTCGAGTAACATTCAGTACTTC. The rearrangement uses TRBV30 and TRBJ2-4; D gene unclear. Trimming took off 3 bases at V and 7 bases at J, with 10 bases between the two ends. Germline loops: CDR1 GTSNPN, CDR2 SVGIG (reference sequence). CDR3 length: 12 amino acids.

The rearrangement uses TRBV28 and TRBJ1-2; 10 bases align to TRBD1. V was clipped by 6 bases and J by 4 bases; unmatched bases: 8. The CDR3 sequence is 15 residues long. CDR1 is MDHEN and CDR2 is SYDVKM in the germline V gene. This CDR3 reads CASSRPGQGIYGYTF. The CDR3 DNA follows: TGTGCCAGCAGCAGGCCGGGACAGGGGATCTATGGCTACACCTTC.

The V call is TRBV18, the J call TRBJ2-7; TRBD1 is a possible D gene (5 bases). V shed 5 bases and J shed 2 bases, with 13 bases lying between them. The germline gives CDR1 KGHSH, CDR2 LQKENI. The CDR3 is made up of 14 amino acids. The CDR3 region is CASSGQAGPYEQYF. DNA of the CDR3: TGTGCCAGCTCAGGGCAGGCAGGGCCCTACGAGCAGTACTTC.

The V call is TRBV6-1, the J call TRBJ1-2; 9 nucleotides agree with TRBD1. V lost 6 bases to trimming and J lost 7 bases; unmatched junction nucleotides: 9. CDR1 and CDR2 (germline): MNHNS, SASEGT. The CDR3 loop spans 14 amino acids. DNA for the CDR3: TGTGCCAGCAGGGAGGGACAGGGACTTAGTGGCTACACCTTC. Its translation: CASREGQGLSGYTF.